A selection of T cell receptor beta chains follows, all from one sample in a study of long-term antiretroviral therapy in people with HIV. Data came from immunoSEQ multiplex PCR; TCRdb stores just in-frame clones and leaves some out. In the table there are 25,000 to 40,000 clones, nearly 90% of which are singletons. The sample consisted of unsorted PBMCs, taken 1.1 years after starting antiretroviral therapy. These receptors came from a man aged 18-30 years with HIV. Each CDR3 is given with its conserved first and last residue. D genes are given only for firm matches. Some rows have no size entry. The others give once, few or many, or a class for an expanded clone.

j_gene: TRBJ2-1; d_gene: TRBD2; len: 16; v_gene: TRBV5-8; abundance: NA; CDR3aa: CASSLAGLAAYNEQFF; CDR3nt: TGTGCCAGCAGCTTGGCCGGACTAGCCGCCTACAATGAGCAGTTCTTC
j_gene: TRBJ2-7; d_gene: TRBD2; len: 15; v_gene: TRBV11-3; abundance: NA; CDR3aa: CASSLTSGTGYEQYF; CDR3nt: TGTGCCAGCAGTCTTACTAGCGGGACCGGCTACGAGCAGTACTTC
j_gene: TRBJ2-3; d_gene: TRBD2; len: 14; v_gene: TRBV30; abundance: NA; CDR3aa: CAWTGGSWTDTQYF; CDR3nt: TGTGCCTGGACGGGGGGATCTTGGACAGATACGCAGTATTTT
j_gene: TRBJ2-7; d_gene: NA; len: 15; v_gene: TRBV12-1; abundance: NA; CDR3aa: CASSPGLAGGREQYF; CDR3nt: TGTGCCAGCAGCCCAGGACTAGCGGGAGGGAGGGAGCAGTACTTC
j_gene: TRBJ2-3; d_gene: NA; len: 16; v_gene: TRBV7-9; abundance: NA; CDR3aa: CASSPYENYRTDTQYF; CDR3nt: TGTGCCAGCAGCCCATACGAGAACTACCGCACAGATACGCAGTATTTT
j_gene: TRBJ1-5; d_gene: NA; len: 14; v_gene: TRBV27; abundance: NA; CDR3aa: CASSLFGGGQPQHF; CDR3nt: TGTGCCAGCAGTTTATTCGGGGGCGGGCAGCCCCAGCATTTT
j_gene: TRBJ2-3; d_gene: TRBD2; len: 18; v_gene: TRBV10-3; abundance: NA; CDR3aa: CAISGGLAGVSSTDTQYF; CDR3nt: TGTGCCATCAGTGGCGGACTAGCGGGAGTGTCTAGCACAGATACGCAGTATTTT
j_gene: TRBJ2-1; d_gene: TRBD2; len: 14; v_gene: TRBV7-2; abundance: NA; CDR3aa: CASSPGEGRGEQFF; CDR3nt: TGTGCCAGCAGCCCGGGGGAGGGTAGGGGTGAGCAGTTCTTC
j_gene: TRBJ2-7; d_gene: NA; len: 14; v_gene: TRBV2; abundance: NA; CDR3aa: CASRMDGPFYEQYF; CDR3nt: TGTGCCAGCCGGATGGACGGGCCGTTCTACGAGCAGTACTTC
j_gene: TRBJ2-1; d_gene: TRBD2; len: 16; v_gene: TRBV7-9; abundance: NA; CDR3aa: CASSSLAGGNNNEQFF; CDR3nt: TGTGCCAGCAGCTCGTTAGCGGGGGGGAATAACAATGAGCAGTTCTTC
j_gene: TRBJ1-2; d_gene: NA; len: 14; v_gene: TRBV28; abundance: NA; CDR3aa: CASGVPGTAYGYTF; CDR3nt: TGTGCCAGCGGGGTCCCCGGGACGGCATACGGCTACACCTTC
j_gene: TRBJ1-1; d_gene: NA; len: 13; v_gene: TRBV28; abundance: NA; CDR3aa: CASMARPHTEAFF; CDR3nt: TGTGCCAGCATGGCAAGACCACACACTGAAGCTTTCTTT
j_gene: TRBJ2-5; d_gene: TRBD1; len: 15; v_gene: TRBV6-5; abundance: NA; CDR3aa: CASRFTTGAQETQYF; CDR3nt: TGTGCCAGCAGATTCACTACAGGGGCCCAAGAGACCCAGTACTTC
j_gene: TRBJ2-5; d_gene: NA; len: 14; v_gene: TRBV10-3; abundance: NA; CDR3aa: CAISESAGQETQYF; CDR3nt: TGTGCCATCAGTGAGTCAGCAGGCCAAGAGACCCAGTACTTC
j_gene: TRBJ2-2; d_gene: NA; len: 15; v_gene: TRBV29-1; abundance: NA; CDR3aa: CSVLGQTTNTGELFF; CDR3nt: TGCAGCGTCCTTGGACAGACGACGAACACCGGGGAGCTGTTTTTT
j_gene: TRBJ1-1; d_gene: NA; len: 16; v_gene: TRBV7-9; abundance: once; CDR3aa: CASSLGLGGRNTEAFF; CDR3nt: TGTGCCAGCAGCTTAGGGCTTGGGGGGCGCAACACTGAAGCTTTCTTT
j_gene: TRBJ2-2; d_gene: NA; len: 14; v_gene: TRBV5-5; abundance: NA; CDR3aa: CASSLGGSAGELFF; CDR3nt: TGTGCCAGCAGCTTGGGAGGTAGCGCCGGGGAGCTGTTTTTT
j_gene: TRBJ1-5; d_gene: TRBD1; len: 18; v_gene: TRBV18; abundance: NA; CDR3aa: CASSPTKGTGGRNQPQHF; CDR3nt: TGTGCCAGCTCACCAACAAAGGGGACAGGGGGCAGGAATCAGCCCCAGCATTTT
j_gene: TRBJ2-2; d_gene: NA; len: 15; v_gene: TRBV4-3; abundance: NA; CDR3aa: CASSQADRSTGELFF; CDR3nt: TGCGCCAGCAGCCAAGCAGACAGGTCCACCGGGGAGCTGTTTTTT
j_gene: TRBJ2-7; d_gene: TRBD2; len: 16; v_gene: TRBV27; abundance: NA; CDR3aa: CASSTGPGGSAYEQYF; CDR3nt: TGTGCCAGCAGTACCGGACCGGGGGGTTCGGCTTACGAGCAGTACTTC
j_gene: TRBJ2-7; d_gene: TRBD2; len: 17; v_gene: TRBV6-7; abundance: NA; CDR3aa: CASSYQTRTSGAYEQYF; CDR3nt: TGTGCCAGCAGTTATCAGACTAGGACTAGCGGAGCCTACGAGCAGTACTTC
j_gene: TRBJ1-1; d_gene: NA; len: 14; v_gene: TRBV27; abundance: NA; CDR3aa: CASSSLQGRGEAFF; CDR3nt: TGTGCCAGCAGTTCCCTCCAGGGTCGGGGGGAAGCTTTCTTT
j_gene: TRBJ2-1; d_gene: TRBD2; len: 13; v_gene: TRBV5-1; abundance: NA; CDR3aa: CASSATSGWEQFF; CDR3nt: TGCGCCAGCAGCGCTACTAGCGGCTGGGAGCAGTTCTTC
j_gene: TRBJ2-7; d_gene: NA; len: 14; v_gene: TRBV5-1; abundance: few; CDR3aa: CASSLYSGSYEQYF; CDR3nt: TGCGCCAGCAGCTTGTATTCGGGTTCCTACGAGCAGTACTTC
j_gene: TRBJ2-1; d_gene: TRBD2; len: 15; v_gene: TRBV11-1; abundance: NA; CDR3aa: CASSPTSGRAGEQFF; CDR3nt: TGTGCCAGCAGCCCGACTAGCGGGAGGGCCGGTGAGCAGTTCTTC
j_gene: TRBJ2-4; d_gene: NA; len: 14; v_gene: TRBV6-1; abundance: NA; CDR3aa: CASSAQRAADIQYF; CDR3nt: TGTGCCAGCAGCGCCCAAAGGGCAGCGGACATTCAGTACTTC
j_gene: TRBJ2-3; d_gene: TRBD2; len: 15; v_gene: TRBV7-8; abundance: once; CDR3aa: CASSPSGRGGDTQYF; CDR3nt: TGTGCCAGCAGCCCTAGCGGGAGGGGAGGCGATACGCAGTATTTT
j_gene: TRBJ2-7; d_gene: NA; len: 13; v_gene: TRBV6-5; abundance: NA; CDR3aa: CASSYSTKYEQYF; CDR3nt: TGTGCCAGCAGTTACTCGACAAAATACGAGCAGTACTTC
j_gene: TRBJ2-1; d_gene: NA; len: 15; v_gene: TRBV12-5; abundance: NA; CDR3aa: CASGLPRGTYNEQFF; CDR3nt: TGTGCTAGTGGTTTGCCCCGGGGGACCTACAATGAGCAGTTCTTC
j_gene: TRBJ2-3; d_gene: NA; len: 16; v_gene: TRBV7-2; abundance: NA; CDR3aa: CASSARLGRGTDTQYF; CDR3nt: TGTGCCAGCAGCGCGAGACTAGGACGGGGCACAGATACGCAGTATTTT
j_gene: TRBJ1-2; d_gene: NA; len: 10; v_gene: TRBV20-1; abundance: NA; CDR3aa: CSASREGYTF; CDR3nt: TGCAGTGCTTCCAGGGAGGGCTACACCTTC
j_gene: TRBJ2-1; d_gene: NA; len: 12; v_gene: TRBV25-1; abundance: few; CDR3aa: CASGAGAEEQFF; CDR3nt: TGTGCCAGCGGCGCGGGGGCCGAGGAGCAGTTCTTC
j_gene: TRBJ2-3; d_gene: NA; len: 14; v_gene: TRBV6-1; abundance: NA; CDR3aa: CASSEGGATDTQYF; CDR3nt: TGTGCCAGCAGTGAAGGCGGGGCCACAGATACGCAGTATTTT
j_gene: TRBJ1-2; d_gene: NA; len: 13; v_gene: TRBV7-9; abundance: NA; CDR3aa: CASSPTGEYRGTF; CDR3nt: TGTGCCAGCAGCCCAACTGGGGAGTATCGTGGCACCTTC
j_gene: TRBJ2-1; d_gene: TRBD2; len: 14; v_gene: TRBV19; abundance: NA; CDR3aa: CASSGGNAYNEQFF; CDR3nt: TGTGCCAGTAGCGGGGGGAACGCCTACAATGAGCAGTTCTTC
j_gene: TRBJ2-5; d_gene: NA; len: 14; v_gene: TRBV29-1; abundance: NA; CDR3aa: CSVEDFLPRETQYF; CDR3nt: TGCAGCGTTGAAGATTTCTTGCCAAGGGAGACCCAGTACTTC
j_gene: TRBJ1-1; d_gene: NA; len: 13; v_gene: TRBV6-5; abundance: NA; CDR3aa: CASSLWRSTEAFF; CDR3nt: TGTGCCAGCAGTCTTTGGCGGTCGACTGAAGCTTTCTTT
j_gene: TRBJ1-5; d_gene: NA; len: 14; v_gene: TRBV19; abundance: NA; CDR3aa: CASSMDSRYQPQHF; CDR3nt: TGTGCCAGTAGTATGGACTCCCGTTATCAGCCCCAGCATTTT
j_gene: TRBJ1-1; d_gene: NA; len: 14; v_gene: TRBV6-5; abundance: once; CDR3aa: CASSTVGVNTEAFF; CDR3nt: TGTGCCAGCAGTACGGTTGGAGTGAACACTGAAGCTTTCTTT
j_gene: TRBJ2-2; d_gene: NA; len: 11; v_gene: TRBV28; abundance: NA; CDR3aa: CASSLTGELFF; CDR3nt: TGTGCCAGCAGTTTAACCGGGGAGCTGTTTTTT
j_gene: TRBJ2-7; d_gene: NA; len: 12; v_gene: TRBV11-2; abundance: NA; CDR3aa: CASSLEAYEQYF; CDR3nt: TGTGCCAGCAGCTTAGAAGCATACGAGCAGTACTTC
j_gene: TRBJ1-2; d_gene: NA; len: 15; v_gene: TRBV4-1; abundance: NA; CDR3aa: CASSQVSGPNYGYTF; CDR3nt: TGCGCCAGCAGCCAAGTTTCCGGGCCCAACTATGGCTACACCTTC
j_gene: TRBJ1-5; d_gene: NA; len: 16; v_gene: TRBV27; abundance: NA; CDR3aa: CASSLTTGYSNQPQHF; CDR3nt: TGTGCCAGCAGTTTAACCACAGGTTATAGCAATCAGCCCCAGCATTTT
j_gene: TRBJ1-5; d_gene: NA; len: 15; v_gene: TRBV27; abundance: NA; CDR3aa: CASSLSLGIHQPQHF; CDR3nt: TGTGCCAGCAGTTTATCTCTGGGGATACATCAGCCCCAGCATTTT
j_gene: TRBJ2-7; d_gene: NA; len: 14; v_gene: TRBV27; abundance: once; CDR3aa: CASAKDGSSYEQYF; CDR3nt: TGTGCCAGTGCGAAGGACGGGAGCTCCTACGAGCAGTACTTC
j_gene: TRBJ2-7; d_gene: TRBD1; len: 16; v_gene: TRBV19; abundance: NA; CDR3aa: CASSPGQGEETYEQYF; CDR3nt: TGTGCCAGTAGTCCGGGACAGGGGGAAGAAACCTACGAGCAGTACTTC
j_gene: TRBJ2-1; d_gene: NA; len: 13; v_gene: TRBV7-8; abundance: NA; CDR3aa: CASSAPRIHEQFF; CDR3nt: TGTGCCAGCAGCGCCCCTAGGATCCATGAGCAGTTCTTC
j_gene: TRBJ1-6; d_gene: NA; len: 15; v_gene: TRBV2; abundance: NA; CDR3aa: CASSEGGRVGSPLHF; CDR3nt: TGTGCCAGCAGTGAAGGGGGACGGGTTGGTTCACCCCTCCACTTT
j_gene: TRBJ1-5; d_gene: NA; len: 14; v_gene: TRBV6-5; abundance: NA; CDR3aa: CASSYSPTYQPQHF; CDR3nt: TGTGCCAGCAGTTACTCGCCCACTTATCAGCCCCAGCATTTT
j_gene: TRBJ2-3; d_gene: NA; len: 13; v_gene: TRBV4-1; abundance: once; CDR3aa: CASSQDNGDTQYF; CDR3nt: TGCGCCAGCAGCCAAGACAACGGGGATACGCAGTATTTT
j_gene: TRBJ1-2; d_gene: NA; len: 16; v_gene: TRBV27; abundance: NA; CDR3aa: CASSLIGSQHHLGYTF; CDR3nt: TGTGCCAGCAGTTTAATTGGGTCGCAGCATCACCTGGGCTACACCTTC
j_gene: TRBJ1-5; d_gene: TRBD1; len: 16; v_gene: TRBV28; abundance: NA; CDR3aa: CASSFKTGGSNQPQHF; CDR3nt: TGTGCCAGCAGTTTTAAGACAGGGGGGAGCAATCAGCCCCAGCATTTT
j_gene: TRBJ2-5; d_gene: NA; len: 13; v_gene: TRBV7-2; abundance: NA; CDR3aa: CASSLKGRETQYF; CDR3nt: TGTGCCAGCAGCTTAAAGGGGCGAGAGACCCAGTACTTC
j_gene: TRBJ2-2; d_gene: TRBD2; len: 14; v_gene: TRBV19; abundance: once; CDR3aa: CATQREDRTGELFF; CDR3nt: TGTGCCACGCAGCGGGAGGATCGGACCGGGGAGCTGTTTTTT
j_gene: TRBJ2-5; d_gene: NA; len: 14; v_gene: TRBV7-6; abundance: NA; CDR3aa: CASSLGGIVETQYF; CDR3nt: TGTGCCAGCAGCTTAGGCGGGATAGTCGAGACCCAGTACTTC
j_gene: TRBJ2-1; d_gene: NA; len: 14; v_gene: TRBV6-6; abundance: NA; CDR3aa: CASSYGNRVNEQFF; CDR3nt: TGTGCCAGCAGTTACGGGAACAGGGTAAATGAGCAGTTCTTC